A single sample is the source of the 16 T cell receptor beta chains below, sequenced in a study of regulatory T cells in long-lasting Graves disease. Regarding time point: newly diagnosed GD, antithyroid drugs for less than 3 months. From PBMCs, RNA was extracted and then used to make the TCR library. For TCR beta, libraries came from iRepertoire HTBI primers and Arm-PCR of CDR3 regions. TCRdb re-analysed the multiplex PCR reads in MiXCR, keeping a single row per CDR3 protein. The table has more than 300,000 distinct CDR3 sequences, roughly 17% seen once; the top ten hold 20% to 25%. These data also featured in a second study, about T cells in Graves' hyperthyroidism and ophthalmopathy.

The specimen was peripheral blood mononuclear cells (PBMCs), collected at new diagnosis, from a patient treated with antithyroid drugs. The receptors shown here come from a woman under 30 with Graves disease.

This clonotype was seen ten or more times. The rearrangement links TRBV20-1 to TRBJ2-5; the D gene is possibly TRBD2 (5 bases). Per germline, CDR1 DFQATT and CDR2 SNEGSKA (reference sequence). This CDR3 is 13 amino acids long. V was shortened by 6 bases and J by 5 bases, with 16 bases between the two germline ends. In DNA form, the CDR3 reads TGCAGTGCCGGTGCGAGCGGCGAGGAGACCCAGTACTTC. It specifies CSAGASGEETQYF.

The rearrangement links TRBV4-1 to TRBJ2-7; 13 nucleotides match TRBD2. Germline V gene data show CDR1 as MGHRA and CDR2 as YSYEKL. CDR3 size: 18 residues. The V gene end was trimmed by 1 base and the J gene end by 0 bases; junction bases not matched to a gene: 6. CDR3 residues: CASSQGLAGGHVSYEQYF. The CDR3 DNA reads TGCGCCAGCAGCCAAGGACTAGCGGGGGGCCACGTCTCCTACGAGCAGTACTTC.

This clonotype was seen ten or more times. The chain carries TRBV20-1 and TRBJ2-7; a possible D gene is TRBD2 (5 bases). The V gene lost 3 bases and the J gene lost 2 bases, with 11 bases spanning the gap. The CDR3 extends over 13 amino acids. The V gene's germline CDR1 is DFQATT and CDR2 SNEGSKA (reference sequence). The CDR3 DNA reads TGCAGTGCTAGTGGTGATAGCGCCTACGAGCAGTACTTC. Protein product: CSASGDSAYEQYF.

A remark on this clonotype: A clone one base away is much larger, so this may be a read error. V gene TRBV30 combines with J gene TRBJ2-7; no firm D call. CDR1 is GTSNPN and CDR2 is SVGIG in the germline V gene (reference sequence). CDR3 length: 10 amino acids. Trimming shortened V by 5 bases and J by 5 bases, and 7 bases separated the two germline ends. CDR3 in DNA: TGTGCCTGGGAAAGTAACGAGCAGTACTTC. It yields the protein CAWESNEQYF.

The genes are TRBV29-1 and TRBJ1-6; 9 bases agree with TRBD1. CDR3 length equals 13 residues. Losses at the gene ends were 7 bases for V and 10 bases for J; bases not matched to a gene: 8. Germline CDR1 and CDR2: SQVTM and ANQGSEA. The CDR3 DNA is TGCAGCGCAAGGACAGGGGAACGCTCACCCCTCCACTTT. Translating it yields CSARTGERSPLHF.

This clonotype was recorded at least ten times. The V and J genes are TRBV28 and TRBJ2-1, with D perhaps matching TRBD2 (6 bases). The ends were cut back, 5 bases at V and 7 bases at J, with 15 bases in the middle. This CDR3 spans 14 amino acids. CDR1 is MDHEN and CDR2 is SYDVKM in the germline V gene. DNA for the CDR3: TGTGCCAGCAGTCCCGGGACTTCCCCAAATGAGCAGTTCTTC. The encoded protein is CASSPGTSPNEQFF. The full variable domain, in which reference TRBV28 and TRBJ2-1 provide the parts outside the CDR3, is DVKVTQSSRYLVKRTGEKVFLECVQDMDHENMFWYRQDPGLGLRLIYFSYDVKMKEKGDIPEGYSVSREKKERFSLILESASTNQTSMYLCASSPGTSPNEQFFGPGTRLTVL.

Comments on this clonotype: A read error is the likely source, as a far larger clone sits one nucleotide away. The chain carries TRBV28 and TRBJ2-1; D call uncertain. Trimming stripped 6 bases from V and 8 bases from J, with 11 bases between. The germline V gene encodes CDR1 MDHEN and CDR2 SYDVKM. This CDR3 is 12 amino acids long. The CDR3 sequence is CASSSPGDEQFF. DNA of the CDR3: TGTGCCAGCAGCTCCCCCGGCGATGAGCAGTTCTTC. The complete variable domain, with remaining parts taken from reference TRBV28 and TRBJ2-1, reads DVKVTQSSRYLVKRTGEKVFLECVQDMDHENMFWYRQDPGLGLRLIYFSYDVKMKEKGDIPEGYSVSREKKERFSLILESASTNQTSMYLCASSSPGDEQFFGPGTRLTVL.

V usage is TRBV28 and J usage is TRBJ2-7; 8 bases match TRBD2. The germline V gene has CDR1 MDHEN and CDR2 SYDVKM. V dropped 6 bases and J dropped 3; count of bases not matched to a gene: 13. This CDR3 region has 16 residues. The CDR3 DNA is TGTGCCAGCAGCTCAATTTTTAGCGGGAACAGCTACGAGCAGTACTTC. Its translation is CASSSIFSGNSYEQYF.

The V call is TRBV15, the J call TRBJ1-3; D uncertain. V was shortened by 5 bases and J by 0 bases, with 14 bases between the two germline ends. Germline values: CDR1 LNHNV, CDR2 YYDKDF (reference sequence). The CDR3 runs to 16 residues. Here the CDR3 DNA reads TGTGCCACCAGCGCGATGGAAGCAGCCTCTGGAAACACCATATATTTT. Protein: CATSAMEAASGNTIYF.

This clonotype was detected only a few times. The CDR3 here is CASSEKERNSPLHF. The CDR3 DNA follows: TGTGCCAGCAGTGAAAAGGAGAGAAATTCACCCCTCCACTTT. The chain recombines TRBV25-1 with TRBJ1-6; no clear D gene. V was pared by 2 bases and J by 7 bases, with 9 bases between. This CDR3 is 14 amino acids long. Germline V gene sequence: CDR1 MGHDK, CDR2 SYGVNS. Full variable domain (missing parts from reference TRBV25-1 and TRBJ1-6): EADIYQTPRYLVIGTGKKITLECSQTMGHDKMYWYQQDPGMELHLIHYSYGVNSTEKGDLSSESTVSRIRTEHFPLTLESARPSHTSQYLCASSEKERNSPLHFGNGTRLTVT.

This clonotype showed up many times. The chain employs TRBV7-9 and TRBJ2-1, with unresolved D. Trimming stripped 5 bases from V and 5 bases from J, with 7 bases between. This CDR3 region has 12 residues. From germline, CDR1 is SEHNR and CDR2 FQNEAQ (reference sequence). The CDR3, as DNA: TGTGCCAGCAGCGCGAAAGACAATGAGCAGTTCTTC. Translating gives CASSAKDNEQFF.

This clonotype was detected many times. DNA of the CDR3: TGTGCCAGCAGCTTCTCACCCAGGGACAGGGGGTATAGCACTGAAGCTTTCTTT. It translates to CASSFSPRDRGYSTEAFF. This chain links TRBV5-5 with TRBJ1-1, with 11 bases fitting TRBD1. The V segment lost 2 bases and the J segment 4 bases; nucleotides outside the gene matches: 13. The CDR3 is 18 residues long. From germline, CDR1 is SGHKS and CDR2 YYEKEE (reference sequence).

V and J are TRBV20-1 and TRBJ1-3; D not certain. The ends were cut back, 6 bases at V and 4 bases at J, with 13 bases in the middle. CDR3 length: 13 residues. CDR1 is DFQATT, CDR2 SNEGSKA, per germline (reference sequence). The DNA of the CDR3 is TGCAGTGCCACAACCCAACCCGGAAACACCATATATTTT. It codes for CSATTQPGNTIYF.

This clonotype was detected ten times or more. V and J are TRBV2 and TRBJ1-1; D unclear. V lost 0 bases, J lost 3 bases, and 8 bases lay in between. This CDR3 has 14 residues. CDR1 and CDR2 from the germline V gene are SNHLY and FYNNEI. CDR3: CASSEAGEDTEAFF. The CDR3 DNA reads as TGTGCCAGCAGTGAAGCTGGGGAGGACACTGAAGCTTTCTTT.

The chain is built from TRBV27 and TRBJ1-3, with D hard to call. V shed 10 bases and J shed 0 bases, with 13 bases lying between them. Germline values: CDR1 MNHEY, CDR2 SMNVEV (reference sequence). This CDR3 spans 14 amino acids. CDR3 protein: CATSQAISGNTIYF. The CDR3 bases are TGTGCCACCTCACAAGCTATCTCTGGAAACACCATATATTTT.

On this clonotype: A much larger clonotype is one base distant, so this may be a read error. The rearrangement joins TRBV5-1 to TRBJ2-7; 10 bases agree with TRBD2. CDR3 size: 22 residues. Looked up from germline, CDR1 is SGHRS and CDR2 is YFSETQ. DNA of the CDR3: TGCGCCAGCAGCTTGGTGCCCTTGGGGTTGCCTAGCGGGGGTTCAAGCTCCTACGAGCTGTACTTC. It specifies CASSLVPLGLPSGGSSSYELYF. Combining the CDR3 with reference TRBV5-1 and TRBJ2-7 gives the whole variable domain KAGVTQTPRYLIKTRGQQVTLSCSPISGHRSVSWYQQTPGQGLQFLFEYFSETQRNKGNFPGRFSGRQFSNSRSEMNVSTLELGDSALYLCASSLVPLGLPSGGSSSYELYFGPGTRLTVT.